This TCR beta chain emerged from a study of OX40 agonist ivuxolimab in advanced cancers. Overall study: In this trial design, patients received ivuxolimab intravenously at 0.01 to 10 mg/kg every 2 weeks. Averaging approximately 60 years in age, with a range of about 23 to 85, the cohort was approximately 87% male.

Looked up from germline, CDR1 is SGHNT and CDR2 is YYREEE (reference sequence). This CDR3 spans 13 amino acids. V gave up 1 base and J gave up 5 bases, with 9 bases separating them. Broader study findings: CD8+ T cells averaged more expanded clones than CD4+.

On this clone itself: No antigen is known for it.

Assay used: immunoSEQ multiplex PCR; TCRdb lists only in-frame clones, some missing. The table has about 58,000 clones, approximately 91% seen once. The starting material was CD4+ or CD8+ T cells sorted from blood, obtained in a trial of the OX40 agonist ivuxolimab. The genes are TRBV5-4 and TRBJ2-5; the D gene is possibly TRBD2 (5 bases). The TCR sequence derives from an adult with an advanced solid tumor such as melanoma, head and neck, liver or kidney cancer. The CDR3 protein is CASSLFRRETQYF. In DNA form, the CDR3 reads TGTGCCAGCAGCTTGTTCCGGAGGGAGACCCAGTACTTC.